Listed below are T cell receptor beta chains from one sample, sequenced in a study of blood T cell repertoires in COVID-19. Some clones are missing from TCRdb's copy, which holds only in-frame ones; the method was immunoSEQ multiplex PCR. The repertoire holds 430,000 or so clones, around 89% seen once, with less than 2% in the top ten. Material for sequencing was PBMCs or T cells enriched from blood (not recorded which). Receptor source: a woman aged 40 to 50 who had recovered from COVID-19. CDR3s include the opening cysteine and the closing phenylalanine or tryptophan. Fields, in order: clone size, D gene, V gene, J gene, CDR3 DNA, CDR3 protein. D genes are given only for firm matches. Only part of the rows carry a size: once, few, many, or a class if the clone is expanded.

>.|.|TRBV12-3/TRBV12-4|TRBJ2-7
TGTGCCAGCAGTGTAGAGAGCCCCTACGAGCAGTACTTC
CASSVESPYEQYF
>few|.|TRBV7-2|TRBJ2-2
TGTGCCAGCAGCTTAAGGACTTCGAACACCGGGGAGCTGTTTTTT
CASSLRTSNTGELFF
>.|TRBD1|TRBV12-5|TRBJ1-1
TGTGCTAGTGGCTCGGGACAGGGGAACACTGAAGCTTTCTTT
CASGSGQGNTEAFF
>.|TRBD1|TRBV27|TRBJ2-2
TGTGCCAGCAGTTTCCCCACAGGGGGCGTTGCCAGTGCCGGGGAGCTGTTTTTT
CASSFPTGGVASAGELFF
>few|.|TRBV19|TRBJ2-7
TGTGCCAGTAGACGAAACGGGTCACCTACCCACGAGCAGTACTTC
CASRRNGSPTHEQYF
>.|.|TRBV6-2/TRBV6-3|TRBJ2-3
TGTGCCAGCAGTTACTCCTCGGTTGGCACAGATACGCAGTATTTT
CASSYSSVGTDTQYF
>once|TRBD1|TRBV9|TRBJ1-5
TGTGCCAGCAGCGCCCACAGGGGGGATCAGCCCCAGCATTTT
CASSAHRGDQPQHF
>.|.|TRBV27|TRBJ1-5
TGTGCCAGCAGTTTATCTGAGGGGACGGGGGCCCAGCATTTT
CASSLSEGTGAQHF
>.|TRBD1|TRBV10-3|TRBJ1-2
TGTGCCATCAGTGAGGACAGGGTGGATGGCTACACCTTC
CAISEDRVDGYTF
>.|.|TRBV7-9|TRBJ1-1
TGTGCCAGCAGCCCCACAGGCGACACTGAAGCTTTCTTT
CASSPTGDTEAFF
>.|.|TRBV4-2|TRBJ1-6
TGTGCCAGCAGCCAAGAACTGTATAATTCACCCCTCCACTTT
CASSQELYNSPLHF